Below, 12 T cell receptor beta chains from the same sample are listed, as sequenced in a study of control samples from healthy donors and cancer patients. Clones were read by immunoSEQ multiplex PCR, and TCRdb kept only the in-frame ones, dropping some. Among about 64,000 clones listed, around 90% were seen once. The sample taken for sequencing was PBMCs. These TCRs come from a man aged 40-50 years with colorectal cancer.

The rearrangement joins TRBV11-3 to TRBJ2-2; TRBD1 matches 9 bases. The V segment lost 4 bases and the J segment 5 bases; nucleotides outside the gene matches: 11. This CDR3 is 17 amino acids long. CDR1 and CDR2 (germline): SGHNT, YENEEA. As DNA, the CDR3 is TGTGCCAGCAGCTCGGCGTGGGGACAGGGAAATACCGGGGAGCTGTTTTTT. This sequence encodes CASSSAWGQGNTGELFF.

This chain uses TRBV2 with TRBJ1-5, with TRBD1 identical over 9 bases. Germline CDR1 SNHLY, CDR2 FYNNEI. The CDR3 extends over 15 amino acids. V was pared by 6 bases and J by 5 bases, with 8 bases of the junction left unmatched. The CDR3 DNA is TGTGCCAGCAGGACCGAGGGACAGGGACATCAGCCCCAGCATTTT. Its translation: CASRTEGQGHQPQHF. Full variable domain (rest looked up from reference TRBV2 and TRBJ1-5): EPEVTQTPSHQVTQMGQEVILRCVPISNHLYFYWYRQILGQKVEFLVSFYNNEISEKSEIFDDQFSVERPDGSNFTLKIRSTKLEDSAMYFCASRTEGQGHQPQHFGDGTRLSIL.

V and J are TRBV7-9 and TRBJ2-5; D possibly corresponds to TRBD2 (6 bases). Between the trimmed V and J ends, which lost 5 bases and 2 bases, there was a span of 15 bases. This CDR3 contains 15 residues. Germline CDR1 and CDR2: SEHNR and FQNEAQ (reference sequence). CDR3 sequence: CASSRRVPLQETQYF. The CDR3 bases are TGTGCCAGCAGCCGGAGGGTACCACTTCAAGAGACCCAGTACTTC.

The rearrangement joins TRBV7-2 to TRBJ1-1; TRBD1 matches 7 bases. The CDR3 extends over 13 amino acids. CDR1 and CDR2 (germline): SGHTA, FQGNSA. The trim removed 3 bases at V and 4 bases at J, leaving 2 bases unmatched. CDR3 nucleotide sequence: TGTGCCAGCAGCTTCCAGGGGGGCACTGAAGCTTTCTTT. Its protein product is CASSFQGGTEAFF. Drawing the rest from reference TRBV7-2 and TRBJ1-1, the complete variable domain is GAGVSQSPSNKVTEKGKDVELRCDPISGHTALYWYRQSLGQGLEFLIYFQGNSAPDKSGLPSDRFSAERTGGSVSTLTIQRTQQEDSAVYLCASSFQGGTEAFFGQGTRLTVV.

The chain joins TRBV19 to TRBJ1-5; 10 bases are shared with TRBD1. CDR1 is LNHDA and CDR2 is SQIVND in the germline V gene (reference sequence). The CDR3 is 15 residues long. Germline trimming cut 3 bases from V and 6 bases from J; bases unmatched to any gene: 5. The CDR3 DNA follows: TGTGCCAGTAGTATTACCGGGACAGGGGTTCAGCCCCAGCATTTT. As protein: CASSITGTGVQPQHF.

The V gene is TRBV6-5, the J gene TRBJ2-2; unclear D gene. Germline loops: CDR1 MNHEY, CDR2 SVGAGI. This CDR3 region has 13 residues. V lost 2 bases to trimming and J lost 4 bases, with 5 bases between them. In DNA, the CDR3 is TGTGCCAGCAGTTACCTGATCACCGGGGAGCTGTTTTTT. It yields the protein CASSYLITGELFF.

This clone was seen only once. One end of the junction does not line up with germline, which may come from a read error. The chain joins TRBV4-1 to TRBJ1-2; tentatively, D is TRBD1 (5 bases). The CDR3 covers 18 residues. Germline V CDR1 and CDR2: MGHRA, YSYEKL. CDR3 DNA sequence: TGCGCCAGCAGCCAAGATTCTGTGGGGACCTCGGGCAACTATGACTACACCTTC. Amino acid sequence: CASSQDSVGTSGNYDYTF.

This chain links TRBV6-1 with TRBJ1-2; 9 bases align to TRBD1. Unmatched junction bases numbered 9, after V lost 6 bases and J lost 7 bases. Germline V lookup: CDR1 MNHNS, CDR2 SASEGT. CDR3 length equals 14 residues. This CDR3 reads CASRGTGTGSGYTF. CDR3 nucleotide sequence: TGTGCCAGCAGAGGAACCGGGACAGGGAGTGGCTACACCTTC.

The V call is TRBV5-4, the J call TRBJ2-2; D may be TRBD2 (7 bases). CDR1 is SGHNT and CDR2 is YYREEE in the germline V gene (reference sequence). The CDR3 extends over 15 amino acids. Trimming took 4 bases from V and 5 from J, leaving 15 bases between them. This CDR3 reads CASSPGGRRTGELFF. CDR3 coding DNA: TGTGCCAGCAGCCCCGGGGGGCGTAGGACCGGGGAGCTGTTTTTT.

This rearrangement joins TRBV18 to TRBJ1-1, with D unresolved. CDR3 length: 14 residues. Germline values: CDR1 KGHSH, CDR2 LQKENI. Trimming pared 6 bases from V and 1 base from J, leaving 12 bases between. The CDR3 coding sequence is TGTGCCAGCTCCGTATCACAAAGGAACACTGAAGCTTTCTTT. Amino acids: CASSVSQRNTEAFF. Variable domain in full (rest from reference TRBV18 and TRBJ1-1): NAGVMQNPRHLVRRRGQEARLRCSPMKGHSHVYWYRQLPEEGLKFMVYLQKENIIDESGMPKERFSAEFPKEGPSILRIQQVVRGDSAAYFCASSVSQRNTEAFFGQGTRLTVV.

The rearrangement joins TRBV25-1 to TRBJ1-2; D is unclear. Deletions cut 2 bases from V and 8 bases from J, with 9 bases between. This CDR3 is 12 amino acids long. Germline V CDR1 and CDR2: MGHDK, SYGVNS. Here the CDR3 reads CASSEPNRGYTF. CDR3 DNA: TGTGCCAGCAGTGAACCCAATAGGGGCTACACCTTC.

This clone was picked up one time. The chain is built from TRBV6-5 and TRBJ2-3; 8 nucleotides align to TRBD1. Germline V gives CDR1 MNHEY, CDR2 SVGAGI. V shed 6 bases, J shed 1 base, and the junction held 3 bases outside the gene matches. The CDR3 sequence is 14 residues long. This CDR3 reads CASSLGQGTDTQYF. The CDR3 DNA is TGTGCCAGCAGCCTGGGACAGGGCACAGATACGCAGTATTTT.